Shown below are 30 T cell receptor beta chains from a single sample sequenced in a study of tumor and adjacent non-tumor tissue in lung cancer. A modified ARM-PCR protocol with three rounds of nested PCR amplified TCRbeta. TCRdb re-called the multiplex PCR reads with MiXCR, one entry per CDR3 protein. This table holds approximately 47,000 distinct CDR3 sequences, around 60% found once. RNA was extracted from bulk tissue without any cell sorting. More than 3 cm separated this lung sample from the edge of the tumor. The sequenced sample consisted of distant non-tumor lung tissue. The origin of the receptors is a woman in her 70s with non-small cell lung cancer.

The genes are TRBV20-1 and TRBJ2-7, with TRBD1 as a possible D gene (5 bases). V shed 1 base and J shed 7 bases, with 20 bases lying between them. The CDR3 spans 15 residues. CDR1 is DFQATT and CDR2 is SNEGSKA in the germline V gene (reference sequence). CDR3 nucleotide sequence: TGCAGTGCTAGAGGAGACCATAAGGGGCTGAGGGAGCAGTACTTC. As protein: CSARGDHKGLREQYF.

This clonotype has only one observation. One junction end does not reproduce the germline sequence, and a read error may be involved. This chain links TRBV12-3 or TRBV12-4 with TRBJ2-1; D might be TRBD1 or TRBD2, each matching 5 bases. The CDR3 totals 12 residues. DNA of the CDR3: TGTGCCAGAAGTTCTCGGGGCGATGAGCAGCTCTTC. This gives the protein CARSSRGDEQLF.

V and J are TRBV5-6 and TRBJ1-1; maybe TRBD1 (5 bases). CDR3 length: 13 residues. The germline V gene encodes CDR1 SGHDT and CDR2 YYEEEE. The CDR3 sequence is CTSSLGGNTEAFF. The CDR3 nucleotides are TGTACTAGCAGCTTGGGGGGGAACACTGAAGCTTTCTTT.

Points on this clonotype: One junction end does not reproduce the germline sequence, and a read error may be involved. The chain couples TRBV5-1 to TRBJ2-3, with D unresolved. The CDR3 length is 15 residues. Germline V gives CDR1 SGHRS, CDR2 YFSETQ. The CDR3 loop is CASRYRGTAGDMQYF. The CDR3 DNA is TGCGCCAGCAGATACAGAGGCACGGCTGGTGATATGCAGTATTTT.

This clonotype showed up many times. The genes are TRBV30 and TRBJ2-2; no clear D. CDR1 is GTSNPN, CDR2 SVGIG, per germline (reference sequence). CDR3 length: 14 amino acids. Trimming stripped 8 bases from V and 2 bases from J, with 15 bases between. CDR3 protein: CATKFWGNTGELFF. The CDR3 DNA reads as TGTGCCACCAAGTTCTGGGGTAACACCGGGGAGCTGTTTTTT.

Concerning this clonotype itself: It is likely a read error, because the conserved phenylalanine at the end of the CDR3 is missing. It is unclear where the CDR3 begins or ends on the DNA, so no DNA is shown, and the CDR3 is as TCRdb lists it. The chain links TRBV6-1 to TRBJ1-5. Germline V gives CDR1 MNHNS, CDR2 SASEGT. The CDR3 spans 11 amino acids, including both terminal residues. The CDR3 sequence is CAGSDYLPQHS.

The V gene is TRBV20-1, the J gene TRBJ2-3; maybe TRBD1 (6 bases). From germline, CDR1 is DFQATT and CDR2 SNEGSKA (reference sequence). The V gene lost 2 bases and the J gene lost 0 bases, with 12 bases spanning the gap. CDR3 length equals 15 residues. CDR3 coding DNA: TGCAGTGCTAGATCACAGGGTTCTAGCACAGATACGCAGTATTTT. This encodes CSARSQGSSTDTQYF.

The J gene is TRBJ1-5, the V gene TRBV20-1, with unresolved D. The CDR3 spans 14 residues. Germline V gene lookup returns CDR1 DFQATT and CDR2 SNEGSKA (reference sequence). The germline V and J ends were trimmed by 2 bases and 4 bases, with 12 bases remaining between them. The chain's CDR3 is CSARLTEENQPQHF. The DNA for the CDR3 is TGCAGTGCTAGATTGACGGAAGAAAATCAGCCCCAGCATTTT.

Concerning this clonotype: Mismatch with germline at one junction end may stem from a read error. The chain couples TRBV11-2 to TRBJ1-1; TRBD1 is a possible D gene (6 bases). The CDR3 runs 15 residues. Germline-derived CDR1 and CDR2 are SGHAT and FQNNGV. For the CDR3, the DNA is TGTGCCAGCAGCCGCGACTACACAGGGAACAATGAAGCTTCCTTT. Translated: CASSRDYTGNNEASF. Full variable domain (outside the CDR3, taken from reference TRBV11-2 and TRBJ1-1): EAGVAQSPRYKIIEKRQSVAFWCNPISGHATLYWYQQILGQGPKLLIQFQNNGVVDDSQLPKDRFSAERLKGVDSTLKIQPAKLEDSAVYLCASSRDYTGNNEASFGQGTRLTVV.

As for this clonotype: An end of the junction differs from the germline gene, which may be a read error. The V gene is TRBV4-1, the J gene TRBJ1-1, with D tentatively TRBD1 (6 bases). The CDR3 loop spans 14 amino acids. Germline V CDR1 and CDR2: MGHRA, YSYEKL. CDR3 sequence: CVGSHRTENTEAFF. CDR3 nucleotides: TGCGTCGGCAGCCACCGGACAGAGAACACTGAAGCCTTCTTT.

Details on this clonotype: This may be a read error: a much more frequent sequence differs by one nucleotide. This chain uses TRBV5-1 with TRBJ2-5; D gene ambiguous. The CDR3 covers 13 residues. In germline, CDR1 is SGHRS, CDR2 YFSETQ. The V and J ends lost 9 bases and 3 bases respectively, with 15 bases between them. The CDR3 is CATGVSLEETQYF. The DNA of the CDR3 is TGCGCCACCGGAGTATCCCTCGAAGAGACCCAGTACTTC.

A word on this clonotype: At one end the junction does not follow the germline gene, possibly because of a read error. The rearrangement uses TRBV28 and TRBJ2-6; 7 bases line up with TRBD1. Germline V CDR1 and CDR2: MDHEN, SYDVKM. The CDR3 loop spans 17 amino acids. The CDR3 DNA reads TGTGCCAACAGTCGTTCACAGGGGATTTCTGGGGCCAACGTCCTGACTTTC. Its protein is CANSRSQGISGANVLTF.

As to this clonotype: At one of its ends the junction is not consistent with the germline gene, which may arise from a read error. This sequence joins TRBV29-1 and TRBJ2-3, with D possibly TRBD2 on 7 matching bases. Germline V CDR1 and CDR2: SQVTM, ANQGSEA. CDR3 length: 15 amino acids. DNA of the CDR3: TGCAGCATTGAATTAGGGACCAGCGGGACATATACGCAGTATTTT. Amino acids: CSIELGTSGTYTQYF.

The chain carries TRBV30 and TRBJ2-1; 7 bases are a match to TRBD1. Trimming took 1 base from V and 9 from J; bases not matched to a gene: 6. Germline V lookup: CDR1 GTSNPN, CDR2 SVGIG (reference sequence). The CDR3 runs to 13 residues. The CDR3 region has the DNA TGTGCCTGGAGTGACCGGGACAGCAGTGAGCAGTTCTTC. As protein: CAWSDRDSSEQFF. Supplemented by reference TRBV30 and TRBJ2-1, the full variable domain reads SQTIHQWPATLVQPVGSPLSLECTVEGTSNPNLYWYRQAAGRGLQLLFYSVGIGQISSEVPQNLSASRPQDRQFILSSKKLLLSDSGFYLCAWSDRDSSEQFFGPGTRLTVL.

CDR3 protein: CASSLRQLYNEQFF. CDR3 in DNA: TGCGCCAGCAGCTTGAGGCAGCTGTACAATGAGCAGTTCTTC. The V and J genes are TRBV5-1 and TRBJ2-1; unclear D gene. This CDR3 region has 14 residues. Trimming took 1 base from V and 4 from J, leaving 9 bases between them. CDR1 is SGHRS, CDR2 YFSETQ, per germline.

The genes are TRBV6-2 or TRBV6-3 and TRBJ2-1; 9 positions match TRBD2. Germline V lookup: CDR1 MNHEY, CDR2 SVGEGT. This CDR3 is built from 15 residues. The CDR3 nucleotides read TGTACAAGCAGGGGGAGCGGGAGGACCGGAGGTGAGCAGTTCTTC. It translates to CTSRGSGRTGGEQFF.

With respect to this clonotype: Its ends do not fully match the called genes, so a read error is possible. This chain uses TRBV5-6 with TRBJ2-3; D is undetermined. The CDR3 sequence is 12 residues long. Germline V lookup: CDR1 SGHDT, CDR2 YYEEEE. CDR3 DNA sequence: TGTGCCAGTAGCTTCCCCACAGATGCGCAGTATTTT. Translation: CASSFPTDAQYF.

Turning to this clonotype: It is likely a read error, because the conserved phenylalanine at the end of the CDR3 is missing. CDR3 DNA: TGCAGCGTTGTTGCGGTCACCTATGGCTACACCTTA. Amino acids: CSVVAVTYGYTL. This chain uses TRBV29-1 with TRBJ1-2, with D unclear. The V gene's germline CDR1 is SQVTM and CDR2 ANQGSEA. V shed 4 bases and J shed 4 bases, with 10 bases lying between them. The CDR3 runs to 12 residues.

Turning to this clonotype: At one end the junction does not follow the germline gene, possibly because of a read error. The chain has TRBV4-1 and TRBJ2-3, with TRBD2 as a possible D gene (5 bases). Germline lookup yields CDR1 MGHRA and CDR2 YSYEKL. The CDR3 extends over 16 amino acids. The CDR3 DNA follows: TGCGCCAGCAGCCAAGGAGGACCTTCTAGCACATATACGCACTATTTT. Translating it yields CASSQGGPSSTYTHYF.

Note on this clonotype: Germline is not matched at one junction end, which may reflect a read error. The CDR3 DNA follows: TGTGCCAGCAACCATAGGACAGCGCCAAACACTGAAACTTTCTTT. Translating it yields CASNHRTAPNTETFF. This chain connects TRBV11-1 to TRBJ1-1, with D maybe TRBD1 (6 bases). Germline V gene data show CDR1 as SGHAT and CDR2 as FQDESV (reference sequence). The CDR3 is 15 amino acids.

This clonotype was seen at least ten times. A junction boundary mismatches the germline segment, possibly from a read error. V and J are TRBV20-1 and TRBJ1-4, with D possibly TRBD1 on 6 matching bases. The V gene's germline CDR1 is DFQATT and CDR2 SNEGSKA (reference sequence). This CDR3 is built from 15 residues. The CDR3 is CSARGLRQGSEKLFF. The DNA of the CDR3 is TGCAGTGCAAGAGGGTTGAGGCAGGGGAGTGAAAAACTGTTTTTT.

As for this clonotype: A much larger clone lies a single base off, so this may be a read error. The CDR3 spells CASSSGGSSRHF. The CDR3 DNA follows: TGTGCCAGCAGCTCGGGGGGTAGCTCCCGGCATTTT. V is TRBV11-2 and J is TRBJ2-3, with 7 positions matching TRBD2. Per the germline V gene, CDR1 is SGHAT and CDR2 is FQNNGV. The CDR3 extends over 12 amino acids. Full variable domain (outside the CDR3, taken from reference TRBV11-2 and TRBJ2-3): EAGVAQSPRYKIIEKRQSVAFWCNPISGHATLYWYQQILGQGPKLLIQFQNNGVVDDSQLPKDRFSAERLKGVDSTLKIQPAKLEDSAVYLCASSSGGSSRHFGPGTRLTVL.

With respect to this clonotype: A much more abundant neighbour one base away suggests this may be a read error. CDR3 region: CASSRQAGGGTDTQYF. DNA of the CDR3: TGTGCCAGCAGCAGACAAGCGGGAGGTGGGACAGATACGCAGTATTTT. The chain couples TRBV7-3 to TRBJ2-3, with 9 positions matching TRBD2. Per germline, CDR1 SGHTA and CDR2 FQGTGA. V shed 5 bases and J 3 bases; nucleotides not matched to a gene: 9. The CDR3 consists of 16 residues.

In the case of this clonotype: One junction end disagrees with the germline gene, perhaps due to a read error. V usage is TRBV4-1 and J usage is TRBJ2-6; perhaps D is TRBD1 or TRBD2 (5 bases each). The germline gives CDR1 MGHRA, CDR2 YSYEKL. The CDR3 contains 18 residues. DNA for the CDR3: TGCGCCAGTAGCCAAGAAGGGACGTATTACTCTGGGGCCAAGGTCCTGACTTTC. It encodes CASSQEGTYYSGAKVLTF.

Concerning this clonotype itself: Given a much more abundant clone one base away, this may be a read error. The CDR3 DNA follows: TGTGCCAGCAGCCTAACAGGGGTAATCACTGAAGCTTTCTTT. Translated, it gives CASSLTGVITEAFF. The chain uses TRBV7-9 and TRBJ1-1; 7 bases fit TRBD1. The J segment lost 4 bases and the V segment lost 5 bases, leaving 7 bases of the junction unmatched. CDR1 and CDR2 from the germline V gene are SEHNR and FQNEAQ (reference sequence). This CDR3 comprises 14 residues.

This clonotype was counted only a few times. Since a much larger clone is just one base distant, this may be a read error. J is TRBJ2-7 and V is TRBV6-6, with 7 bases aligning to TRBD1. The CDR3 length is 15 residues. CDR1 and CDR2 (germline): MNHNY, SVGAGI (reference sequence). As DNA, the CDR3 is TGTACCAGCAGTTACCCCGACAGGGCGGTATACGAGCAGTACTTC. Translating gives CTSSYPDRAVYEQYF.

This clonotype was counted at least ten times. The genes are TRBV12-3 or TRBV12-4 and TRBJ1-1; no definite D call. The CDR3 covers 13 residues. V was pared by 4 bases and J by 1 base, with 7 bases between. The CDR3 loop reads CASSSQTNTEAFF. The CDR3 DNA reads as TGTGCCAGCAGTTCACAGACGAACACTGAAGCTTTCTTT.

Worth noting for this clonotype: This could be a read error, since a much larger clone is one nucleotide away. The J gene is TRBJ2-5, the V gene TRBV5-1, with D uncertain. V was trimmed by 1 base and J by 7 bases, leaving 14 bases between them. CDR1 is SGHRS and CDR2 is YFSETQ in the germline V gene. CDR3 length: 14 amino acids. CDR3 loop: CASSLNGVSMTQYF. CDR3 in DNA: TGCGCCAGCAGCTTGAATGGGGTTTCTATGACCCAGTACTTC.

Concerning this clonotype itself: Its ends do not fully match the called genes, so a read error is possible. The chain couples TRBV25-1 to TRBJ1-4, with D possibly being TRBD1 (5 bases). The CDR3 runs to 18 residues. Germline CDR1 is MGHDK and CDR2 is SYGVNS. DNA for the CDR3: TGTGTCAGCAGCTCGCGCCGTGGGACCTCGCCCAGTGGTGAAAAACTGTTTTTT. Residues: CVSSSRRGTSPSGEKLFF. Variable domain in full (rest from reference TRBV25-1 and TRBJ1-4): EADIYQTPRYLVIGTGKKITLECSQTMGHDKMYWYQQDPGMELHLIHYSYGVNSTEKGDLSSESTVSRIRTEHFPLTLESARPSHTSQYLCVSSSRRGTSPSGEKLFFGSGTQLSVL.

This clonotype was recorded many times. The chain combines TRBV28 with TRBJ1-2; D gene ambiguous. The CDR3 has 14 amino acids. V lost 1 base and J lost 8, with 14 bases in between. CDR1 and CDR2 (germline): MDHEN, SYDVKM. The CDR3 sequence: CASSLSRPNWGYTF. Here the CDR3 DNA reads TGTGCCAGCAGTTTATCCCGTCCTAATTGGGGCTACACCTTC.